A single sample gave rise to the 6 T cell receptor beta chains below, sequenced in a study of T cell responses to AZD1222 COVID-19 vaccine. Assay used: immunoSEQ multiplex PCR; TCRdb lists only in-frame clones, some missing. The sample shows approximately 100,000 clones, roughly 85% of them seen only once. This sample comprised peripheral blood, obtained 28 days after the second AZD1222 dose. Every receptor here comes from an adult who received the AZD1222 COVID-19 vaccine.

This clone appeared a single time. The chain uses TRBV30 and TRBJ1-6; D perhaps matches TRBD1 (5 bases). The CDR3 spans 16 residues. V dropped 3 bases and J dropped 4 bases, with 16 bases sitting between them. Germline lookup yields CDR1 GTSNPN and CDR2 SVGIG (reference sequence). CDR3 coding DNA: TGTGCCTGGAGCGGGACGAACCGCCGGTATAATTCACCCCTCCACTTT. Residues: CAWSGTNRRYNSPLHF. Using reference TRBV30 and TRBJ1-6 for the parts outside the CDR3, the full variable domain is SQTIHQWPATLVQPVGSPLSLECTVEGTSNPNLYWYRQAAGRGLQLLFYSVGIGQISSEVPQNLSASRPQDRQFILSSKKLLLSDSGFYLCAWSGTNRRYNSPLHFGNGTRLTVT.

The V and J genes are TRBV11-2 and TRBJ2-3; the D gene is possibly TRBD2 (6 bases). The CDR3 totals 17 residues. V was pared by 5 bases and J by 2 bases, with 20 bases between. CDR1 is SGHAT, CDR2 FQNNGV, per germline. The CDR3 is CASSPTDWGLNTDTQYF. CDR3 sequence (DNA): TGTGCCAGCAGCCCCACCGACTGGGGACTGAACACAGATACGCAGTATTTT.

The rearrangement links TRBV18 to TRBJ1-2; D may be TRBD1 (6 bases). This CDR3 comprises 14 residues. The germline V gene has CDR1 KGHSH and CDR2 LQKENI. Trimming left V 3 bases short and J 4 bases short, with 12 bases between. This CDR3 reads CASSPGHQRYGYTF. DNA of the CDR3: TGTGCCAGCTCACCGGGACACCAGCGCTATGGCTACACCTTC.

CDR3 nucleotides: TGTGCCAGCAGCAATAGCGGGAGAATAGATACGCAGTATTTT. Protein: CASSNSGRIDTQYF. The genes are TRBV7-2 and TRBJ2-3, with 9 nucleotides matching TRBD2. The CDR3 length is 14 residues. V shed 5 bases and J 5 bases; nucleotides not matched to a gene: 5. CDR1 and CDR2 from the germline V gene are SGHTA and FQGNSA. Using reference TRBV7-2 and TRBJ2-3 for the parts outside the CDR3, the full variable domain is GAGVSQSPSNKVTEKGKDVELRCDPISGHTALYWYRQSLGQGLEFLIYFQGNSAPDKSGLPSDRFSAERTGGSVSTLTIQRTQQEDSAVYLCASSNSGRIDTQYFGPGTRLTVL.

This rearrangement joins TRBV3-1 (or the pseudogene TRBV3-2) to TRBJ1-4; 7 bases are shared with TRBD1. This CDR3 comprises 14 residues. Losses at the gene ends were 4 bases for V and 8 bases for J; bases not matched to a gene: 7. CDR1 is LGHDT, CDR2 YNNKEL, per germline (reference sequence). The CDR3: CASSPTGRDEKLFF. The CDR3 coding sequence is TGTGCCAGCAGCCCGACAGGGAGGGACGAAAAACTGTTTTTT.

This sequence joins TRBV6-2 or TRBV6-3 and TRBJ2-3; 11 positions match TRBD2. The junction had 10 bases not matched to a gene; V was cut back by 0 bases and J by 2 bases. The CDR3 runs to 19 residues. CDR1 and CDR2 from the germline V gene are MNHEY and SVGEGT. Here the CDR3 reads CASSYSPGLAEPYTDTQYF. The CDR3 DNA reads as TGTGCCAGCAGTTACTCTCCGGGACTAGCGGAGCCTTACACAGATACGCAGTATTTT.